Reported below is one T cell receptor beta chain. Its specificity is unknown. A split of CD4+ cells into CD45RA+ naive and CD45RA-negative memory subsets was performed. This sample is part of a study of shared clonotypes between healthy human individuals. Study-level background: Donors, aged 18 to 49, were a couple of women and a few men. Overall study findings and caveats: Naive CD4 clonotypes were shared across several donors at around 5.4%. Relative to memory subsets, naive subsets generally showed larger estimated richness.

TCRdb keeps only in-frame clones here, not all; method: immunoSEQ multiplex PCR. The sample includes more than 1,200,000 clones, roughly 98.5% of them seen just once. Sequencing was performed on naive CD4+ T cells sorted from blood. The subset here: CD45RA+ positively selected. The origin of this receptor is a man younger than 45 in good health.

The DNA for the CDR3 is TGCGCCAGCAGCCCAAGCCACTCATTGGCCTACGAGCAGTACTTC. This sequence encodes CASSPSHSLAYEQYF. The chain joins TRBV4-1 to TRBJ2-7; D call uncertain. The V gene lost 4 bases and the J gene lost 2 bases, with 15 bases spanning the gap. Germline CDR1 is MGHRA and CDR2 is YSYEKL. The CDR3 is made up of 15 amino acids.